The rows below give T cell receptor beta chains drawn from one sample of a study of human T cells and chemical hapten exposure. TCRdb fed the RACE reads into MiXCR, producing one record per CDR3 protein. The sample includes a few hundred thousand distinct CDR3 sequences, roughly 5% of them seen just once. Sequenced material: whole blood, taken in connection with sensitization to the hapten diphenylcyclopropenone (DPC). These receptors originate from a woman aged 45-65 years with alopecia areata. Some clones in this sample may be carry-over from other donors' samples. Both conserved end residues are part of each CDR3. Fields, in order: V gene, J gene, clone size, D gene, CDR3 DNA, CDR3 protein. A D gene is named only where the DNA matches it firmly. The size entry is marked missing in some rows and otherwise reads once, few, many or a size class.

v_call: TRBV9
j_call: TRBJ2-3
clone_size: many
d_call: TRBD2
cdr3_nt: TGTGCCAGCAGCGTGACTAGCGGGGGGGCCGTGACAGATACGCAGTATTTT
cdr3_aa: CASSVTSGGAVTDTQYF

v_call: TRBV7-9
j_call: TRBJ2-5
clone_size: many
d_call: TRBD2
cdr3_nt: TGTGCCAGCAGCTCTGCGGGAGGTAAAGAGACCCAGTACTTC
cdr3_aa: CASSSAGGKETQYF

v_call: TRBV4-3
j_call: TRBJ2-2
clone_size: many
d_call: .
cdr3_nt: TGCGCCAGCAGCCAAGAGTTTGGGTCCGGGGAGCTGTTTTTT
cdr3_aa: CASSQEFGSGELFF

v_call: TRBV20-1
j_call: TRBJ1-1
clone_size: many
d_call: .
cdr3_nt: TGCAGTGCTAGTAGACAGGCACGAACTGAAGCTTTCTTT
cdr3_aa: CSASRQARTEAFF

v_call: TRBV21-1
j_call: TRBJ2-7
clone_size: many
d_call: .
cdr3_nt: TGTGCCAGCAGATATGAGGTTTTCCCTAGCTCCTACGAGCAGTACTTC
cdr3_aa: CASRYEVFPSSYEQYF

v_call: TRBV3-1
j_call: TRBJ2-7
clone_size: many
d_call: .
cdr3_nt: TGTGCCAGCAGCCAAGATCGGGGACACAGGTCCTACGAGCAGTACTTC
cdr3_aa: CASSQDRGHRSYEQYF

v_call: TRBV10-2
j_call: TRBJ1-5
clone_size: many
d_call: .
cdr3_nt: TGCGCCAGCAGTGAAATGGATAATCAGCCCCAGCATTTT
cdr3_aa: CASSEMDNQPQHF

v_call: TRBV27
j_call: TRBJ2-3
clone_size: .
d_call: .
cdr3_nt: TGTGCCAGCAGTTTTCGCGAGACAGATACGCAGTATTTT
cdr3_aa: CASSFRETDTQYF

v_call: TRBV20-1
j_call: TRBJ1-6
clone_size: .
d_call: TRBD1
cdr3_nt: TGCAGTGCTAGAGAATTGGGACAGGGAGGGAGATCACCCCTCCACTTT
cdr3_aa: CSARELGQGGRSPLHF

v_call: TRBV5-4
j_call: TRBJ2-5
clone_size: few
d_call: TRBD2
cdr3_nt: TGTGCCAGCAGCCAGACTAGCGGAGGGGAGACCCAGTACTTC
cdr3_aa: CASSQTSGGETQYF

v_call: TRBV18
j_call: TRBJ2-3
clone_size: .
d_call: .
cdr3_nt: TGTGCCAGCTCACCACTCTTTCTATACACAGATACGCAGTATTTT
cdr3_aa: CASSPLFLYTDTQYF

v_call: TRBV5-6
j_call: TRBJ2-1
clone_size: many
d_call: .
cdr3_nt: TGTGCCAGCAGCTTGGGCCGTCCTGTCAATGAGCAGTTCTTC
cdr3_aa: CASSLGRPVNEQFF

v_call: TRBV7-9
j_call: TRBJ1-1
clone_size: .
d_call: .
cdr3_nt: TGTGCCATCAAGGGGACCTTGAACACTGAAGCTTTCTTT
cdr3_aa: CAIKGTLNTEAFF

v_call: TRBV24-1
j_call: TRBJ2-3
clone_size: many
d_call: TRBD2
cdr3_nt: TGTGCCACCAGTGACCCTGGACTAGCGGGAAGCGGAGGGACGCAGTATTTT
cdr3_aa: CATSDPGLAGSGGTQYF

v_call: TRBV7-2
j_call: TRBJ2-1
clone_size: .
d_call: TRBD2
cdr3_nt: TGTGCCAGCAGCTTAGCCGGGACTACAAATGAGCAGTTCTTC
cdr3_aa: CASSLAGTTNEQFF

v_call: TRBV20-1
j_call: TRBJ2-7
clone_size: few
d_call: TRBD1
cdr3_nt: TGCAGTGCTAGAGAGGGAACAGGGGGCGTGAAGCAGTACTTC
cdr3_aa: CSAREGTGGVKQYF

v_call: TRBV12-3/TRBV12-4
j_call: TRBJ1-5
clone_size: few
d_call: TRBD1
cdr3_nt: TGTGCCAGCAGGAAACAGGGGGCGAGCAATCAGCCCCAGCATTTT
cdr3_aa: CASRKQGASNQPQHF

v_call: TRBV12-3/TRBV12-4
j_call: TRBJ2-2
clone_size: many
d_call: .
cdr3_nt: TGTGCCAGCAGTAGGGTCGGGGAGCTGTTTTTT
cdr3_aa: CASSRVGELFF